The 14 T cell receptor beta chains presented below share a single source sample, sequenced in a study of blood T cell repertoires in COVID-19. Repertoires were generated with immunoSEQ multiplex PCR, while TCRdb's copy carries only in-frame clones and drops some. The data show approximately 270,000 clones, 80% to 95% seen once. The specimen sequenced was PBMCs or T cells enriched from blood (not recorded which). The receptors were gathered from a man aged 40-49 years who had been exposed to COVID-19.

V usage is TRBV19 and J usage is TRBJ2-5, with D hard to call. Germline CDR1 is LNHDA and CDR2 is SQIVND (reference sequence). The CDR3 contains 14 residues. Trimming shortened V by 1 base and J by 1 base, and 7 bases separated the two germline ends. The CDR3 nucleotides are TGTGCCAGTAGTATAGCCCTTTTCCAAGAGACCCAGTACTTC. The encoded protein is CASSIALFQETQYF.

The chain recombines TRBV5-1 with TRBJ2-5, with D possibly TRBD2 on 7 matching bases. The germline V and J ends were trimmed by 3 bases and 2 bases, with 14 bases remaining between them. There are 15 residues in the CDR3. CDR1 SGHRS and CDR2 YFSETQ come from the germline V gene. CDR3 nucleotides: TGCGCCAGCAGCTCCCGGGGGGCTTTACAAGAGACCCAGTACTTC. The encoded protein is CASSSRGALQETQYF. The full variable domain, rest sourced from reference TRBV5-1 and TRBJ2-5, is KAGVTQTPRYLIKTRGQQVTLSCSPISGHRSVSWYQQTPGQGLQFLFEYFSETQRNKGNFPGRFSGRQFSNSRSEMNVSTLELGDSALYLCASSSRGALQETQYFGPGTRLLVL.

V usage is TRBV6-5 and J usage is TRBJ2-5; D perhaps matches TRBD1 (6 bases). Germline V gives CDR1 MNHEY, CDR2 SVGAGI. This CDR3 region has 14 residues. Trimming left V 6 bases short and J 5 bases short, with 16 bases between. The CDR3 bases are TGTGCCAGCAGGCAGGGCTCAAGGGGGGAGACCCAGTACTTC. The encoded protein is CASRQGSRGETQYF.

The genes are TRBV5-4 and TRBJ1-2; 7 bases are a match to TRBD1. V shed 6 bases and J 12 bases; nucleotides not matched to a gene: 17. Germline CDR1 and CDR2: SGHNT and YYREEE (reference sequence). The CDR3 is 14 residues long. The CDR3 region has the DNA TGTGCCAGCAACCGACCGGGACAGACTAAGAGGGACACCTTC. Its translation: CASNRPGQTKRDTF.

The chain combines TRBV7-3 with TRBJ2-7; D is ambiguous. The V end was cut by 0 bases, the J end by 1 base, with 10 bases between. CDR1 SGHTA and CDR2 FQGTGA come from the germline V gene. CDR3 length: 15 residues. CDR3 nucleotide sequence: TGTGCCAGCAGCTTAACGGTTGCCACTTCCTACGAGCAGTACTTC. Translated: CASSLTVATSYEQYF.

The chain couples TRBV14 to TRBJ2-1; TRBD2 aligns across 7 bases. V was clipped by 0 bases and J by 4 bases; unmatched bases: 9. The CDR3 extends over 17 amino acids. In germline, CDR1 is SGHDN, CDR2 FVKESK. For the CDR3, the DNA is TGTGCCAGCAGCCAAGATCGTCTAGCGGCAATTTACAATGAGCAGTTCTTC. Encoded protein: CASSQDRLAAIYNEQFF.

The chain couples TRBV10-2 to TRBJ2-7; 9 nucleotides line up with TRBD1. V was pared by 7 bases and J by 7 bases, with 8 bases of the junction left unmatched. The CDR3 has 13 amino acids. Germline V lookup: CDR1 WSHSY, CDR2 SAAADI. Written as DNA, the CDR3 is TGCGCCAGCATGGGACAGGGTTTACCGGAGCAGTACTTC. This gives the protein CASMGQGLPEQYF.

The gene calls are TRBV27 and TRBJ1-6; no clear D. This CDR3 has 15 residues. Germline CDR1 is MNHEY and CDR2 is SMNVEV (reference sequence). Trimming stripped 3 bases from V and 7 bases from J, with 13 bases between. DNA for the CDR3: TGTGCCAGCAGTTTCCGAGAGGGAAGGAATTCACCCCTCCACTTT. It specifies CASSFREGRNSPLHF.

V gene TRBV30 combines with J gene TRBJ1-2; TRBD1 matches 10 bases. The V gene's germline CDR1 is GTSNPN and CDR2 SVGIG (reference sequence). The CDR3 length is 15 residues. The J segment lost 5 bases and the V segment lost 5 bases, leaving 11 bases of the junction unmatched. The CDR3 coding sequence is TGTGCCTGGGCTGCGATGAGACAGGGGGCGTATGGCTACACCTTC. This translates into CAWAAMRQGAYGYTF.

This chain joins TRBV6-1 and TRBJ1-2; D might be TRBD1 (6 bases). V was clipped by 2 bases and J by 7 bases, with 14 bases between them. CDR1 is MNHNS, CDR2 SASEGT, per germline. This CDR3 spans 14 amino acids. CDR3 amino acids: CASSEPTGRGGYTF. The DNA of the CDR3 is TGTGCCAGCAGTGAACCCACAGGGAGAGGTGGCTACACCTTC.

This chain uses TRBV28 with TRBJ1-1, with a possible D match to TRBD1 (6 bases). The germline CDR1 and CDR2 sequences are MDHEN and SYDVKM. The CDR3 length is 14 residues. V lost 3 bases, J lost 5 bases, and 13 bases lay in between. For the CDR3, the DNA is TGTGCCAGCAGTTTCCCCGCAGGGGATACTGAAGCTTTCTTT. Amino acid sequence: CASSFPAGDTEAFF.

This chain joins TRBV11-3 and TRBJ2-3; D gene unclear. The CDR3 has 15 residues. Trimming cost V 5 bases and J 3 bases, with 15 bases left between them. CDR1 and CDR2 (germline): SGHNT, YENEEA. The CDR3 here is CASSRPGLGTDTQYF. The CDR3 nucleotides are TGTGCCAGCAGCCGACCGGGTCTTGGGACAGATACGCAGTATTTT.

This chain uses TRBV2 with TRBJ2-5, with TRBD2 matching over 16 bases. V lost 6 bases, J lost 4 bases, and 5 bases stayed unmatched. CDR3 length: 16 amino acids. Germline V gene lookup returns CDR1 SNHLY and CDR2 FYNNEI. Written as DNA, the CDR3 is TGTGCCAGCAGCGTCGGGACTAGCGGGAGGGCAGAGACCCAGTACTTC. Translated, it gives CASSVGTSGRAETQYF.

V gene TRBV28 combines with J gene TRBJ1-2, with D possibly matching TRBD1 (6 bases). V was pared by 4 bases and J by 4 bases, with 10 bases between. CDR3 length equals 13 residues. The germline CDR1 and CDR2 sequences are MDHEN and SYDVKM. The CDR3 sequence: CASSSGQSYGYTF. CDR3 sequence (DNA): TGTGCCAGCAGTTCCGGACAGAGCTATGGCTACACCTTC.